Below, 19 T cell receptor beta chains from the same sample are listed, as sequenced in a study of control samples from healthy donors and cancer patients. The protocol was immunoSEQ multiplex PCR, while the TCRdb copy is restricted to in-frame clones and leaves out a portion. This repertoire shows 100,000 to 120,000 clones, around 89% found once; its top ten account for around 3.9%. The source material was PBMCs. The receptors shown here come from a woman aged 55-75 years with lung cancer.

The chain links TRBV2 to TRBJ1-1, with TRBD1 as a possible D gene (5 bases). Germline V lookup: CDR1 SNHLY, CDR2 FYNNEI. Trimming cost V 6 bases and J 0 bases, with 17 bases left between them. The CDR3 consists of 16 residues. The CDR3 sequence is CASRSYRTYMNTEAFF. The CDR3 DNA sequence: TGTGCCAGCAGAAGTTACAGGACTTACATGAACACTGAAGCTTTCTTT.

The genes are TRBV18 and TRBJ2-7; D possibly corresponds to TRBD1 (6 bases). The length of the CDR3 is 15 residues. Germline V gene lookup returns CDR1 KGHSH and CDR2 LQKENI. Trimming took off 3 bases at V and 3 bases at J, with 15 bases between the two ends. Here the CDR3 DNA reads TGTGCCAGCTCACCCGGGACATTCGAGGGCTACGAGCAGTACTTC. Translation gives CASSPGTFEGYEQYF.

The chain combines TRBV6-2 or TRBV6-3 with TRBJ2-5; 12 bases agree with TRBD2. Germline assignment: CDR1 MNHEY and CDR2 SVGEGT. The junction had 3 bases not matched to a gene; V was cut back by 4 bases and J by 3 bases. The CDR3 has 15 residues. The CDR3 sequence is CASSSGLAGKETQYF. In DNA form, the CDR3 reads TGTGCCAGCAGTTCCGGACTAGCGGGAAAAGAGACCCAGTACTTC.

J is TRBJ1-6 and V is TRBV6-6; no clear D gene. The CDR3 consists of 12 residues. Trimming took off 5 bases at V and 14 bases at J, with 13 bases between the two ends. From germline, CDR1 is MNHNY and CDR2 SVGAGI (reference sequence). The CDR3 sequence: CASSEQRGALHF. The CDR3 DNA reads TGTGCCAGCAGTGAGCAACGGGGAGCCCTCCACTTT.

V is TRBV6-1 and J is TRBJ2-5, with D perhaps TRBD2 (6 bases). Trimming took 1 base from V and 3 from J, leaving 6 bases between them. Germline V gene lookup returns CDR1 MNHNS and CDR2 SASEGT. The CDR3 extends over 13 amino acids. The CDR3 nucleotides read TGTGCCAGCAGTGAAGGGGGGGAAGAGACCCAGTACTTC. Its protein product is CASSEGGEETQYF.

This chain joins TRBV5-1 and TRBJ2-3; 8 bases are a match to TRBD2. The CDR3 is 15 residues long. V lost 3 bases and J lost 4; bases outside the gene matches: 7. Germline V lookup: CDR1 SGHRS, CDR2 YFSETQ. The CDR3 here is CASSSSGTRPDTQYF. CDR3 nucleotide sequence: TGCGCCAGCAGCTCATCCGGGACTAGACCAGATACGCAGTATTTT.

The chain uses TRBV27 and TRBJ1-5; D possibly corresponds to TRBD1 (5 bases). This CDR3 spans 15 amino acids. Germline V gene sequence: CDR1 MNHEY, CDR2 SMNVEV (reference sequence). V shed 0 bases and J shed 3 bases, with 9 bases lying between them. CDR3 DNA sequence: TGTGCCAGCAGTTTATCGGCAGGGTCCAATCAGCCCCAGCATTTT. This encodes CASSLSAGSNQPQHF.

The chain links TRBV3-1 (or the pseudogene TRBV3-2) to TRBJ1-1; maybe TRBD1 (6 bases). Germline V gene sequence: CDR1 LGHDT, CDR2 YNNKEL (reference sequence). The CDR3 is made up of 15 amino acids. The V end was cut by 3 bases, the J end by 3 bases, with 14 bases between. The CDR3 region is CASSHSGARDTEAFF. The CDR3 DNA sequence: TGTGCCAGCAGCCATTCGGGGGCGCGAGACACTGAAGCTTTCTTT.

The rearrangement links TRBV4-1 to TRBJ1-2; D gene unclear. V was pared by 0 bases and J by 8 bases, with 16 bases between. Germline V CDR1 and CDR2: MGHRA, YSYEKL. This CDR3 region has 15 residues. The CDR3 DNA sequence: TGCGCCAGCAGCCAAGACTCCTCCTCGACGTTGGGCTACACCTTC. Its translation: CASSQDSSSTLGYTF.

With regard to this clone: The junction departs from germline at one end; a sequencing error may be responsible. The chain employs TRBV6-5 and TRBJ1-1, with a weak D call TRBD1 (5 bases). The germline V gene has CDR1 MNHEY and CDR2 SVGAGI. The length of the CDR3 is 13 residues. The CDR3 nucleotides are TGTGCCAACCTCAGGGTGGTGAACCCTGAAGCTTTCTTT. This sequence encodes CANLRVVNPEAFF.

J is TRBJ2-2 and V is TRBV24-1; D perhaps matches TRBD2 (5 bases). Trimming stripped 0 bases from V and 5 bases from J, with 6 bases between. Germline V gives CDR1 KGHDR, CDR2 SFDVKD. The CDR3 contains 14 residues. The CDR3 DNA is TGTGCCACCAGTGATTTGGTAGCGACCGGGGAGCTGTTTTTT. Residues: CATSDLVATGELFF.

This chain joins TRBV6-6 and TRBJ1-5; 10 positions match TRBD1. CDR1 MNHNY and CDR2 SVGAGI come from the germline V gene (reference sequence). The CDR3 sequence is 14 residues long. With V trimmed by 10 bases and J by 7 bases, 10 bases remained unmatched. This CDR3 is CATRTGGLGQPQHF. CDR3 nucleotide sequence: TGTGCCACTCGGACAGGGGGTTTGGGGCAGCCCCAGCATTTT.

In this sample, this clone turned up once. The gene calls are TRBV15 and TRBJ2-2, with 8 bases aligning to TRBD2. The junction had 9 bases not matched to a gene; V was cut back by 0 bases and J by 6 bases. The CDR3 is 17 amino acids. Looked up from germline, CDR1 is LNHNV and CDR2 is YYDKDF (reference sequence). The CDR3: CATSRDRGSGMAGELFF. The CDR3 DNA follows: TGTGCCACCAGCAGAGATCGCGGTAGCGGGATGGCCGGGGAGCTGTTTTTT.

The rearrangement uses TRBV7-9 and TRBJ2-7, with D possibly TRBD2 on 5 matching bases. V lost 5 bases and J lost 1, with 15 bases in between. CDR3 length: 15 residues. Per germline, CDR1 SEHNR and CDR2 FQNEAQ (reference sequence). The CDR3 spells CASSPPTLVSYEQYF. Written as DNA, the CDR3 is TGTGCCAGCAGCCCCCCCACACTAGTATCCTACGAGCAGTACTTC.

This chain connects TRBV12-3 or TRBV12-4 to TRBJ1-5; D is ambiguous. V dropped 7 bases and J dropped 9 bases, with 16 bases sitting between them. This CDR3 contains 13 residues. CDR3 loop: CASTLQDLRPQHF. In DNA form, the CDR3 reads TGTGCCAGCACCCTTCAAGACCTCCGGCCCCAGCATTTT.

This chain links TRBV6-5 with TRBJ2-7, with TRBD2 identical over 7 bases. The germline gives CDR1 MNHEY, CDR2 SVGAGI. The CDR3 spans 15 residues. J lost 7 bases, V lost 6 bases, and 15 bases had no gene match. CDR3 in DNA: TGTGCCAGCAGCCCCAGCATCGTGACTAGCCGGGAGCAGTACTTC. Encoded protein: CASSPSIVTSREQYF.

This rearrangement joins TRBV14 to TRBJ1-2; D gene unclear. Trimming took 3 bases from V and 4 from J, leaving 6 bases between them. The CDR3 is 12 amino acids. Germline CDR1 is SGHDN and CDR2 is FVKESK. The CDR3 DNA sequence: TGTGCCAGCAGCCAGGAGGGCTATGGCTACACCTTC. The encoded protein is CASSQEGYGYTF. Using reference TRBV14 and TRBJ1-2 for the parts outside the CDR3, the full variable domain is EAGVTQFPSHSVIEKGQTVTLRCDPISGHDNLYWYRRVMGKEIKFLLHFVKESKQDESGMPNNRFLAERTGGTYSTLKVQPAELEDSGVYFCASSQEGYGYTFGSGTRLTVV.

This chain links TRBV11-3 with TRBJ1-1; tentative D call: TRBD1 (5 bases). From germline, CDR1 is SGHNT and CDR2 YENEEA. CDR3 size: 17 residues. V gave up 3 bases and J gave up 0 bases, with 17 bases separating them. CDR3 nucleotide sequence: TGTGCCAGCAGCTTTTCCCAGTTGGGGCAGATGAACACTGAAGCTTTCTTT. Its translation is CASSFSQLGQMNTEAFF.

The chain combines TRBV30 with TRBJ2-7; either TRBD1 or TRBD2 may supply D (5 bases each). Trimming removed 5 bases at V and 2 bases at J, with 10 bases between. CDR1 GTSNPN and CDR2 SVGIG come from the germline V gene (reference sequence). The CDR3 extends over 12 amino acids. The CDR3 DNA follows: TGTGCCTGGCGGACGGGGCCCTACGAGCAGTACTTC. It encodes CAWRTGPYEQYF. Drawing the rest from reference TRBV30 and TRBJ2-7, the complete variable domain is SQTIHQWPATLVQPVGSPLSLECTVEGTSNPNLYWYRQAAGRGLQLLFYSVGIGQISSEVPQNLSASRPQDRQFILSSKKLLLSDSGFYLCAWRTGPYEQYFGPGTRLTVT.